Presented here are 23 T cell receptor beta chains from one specimen sequenced in a study of cytomegalovirus exposure and HLA in healthy donors. It was with 60 Vbeta and 13 Jbeta primers that the PCR ran. TCRdb's copy holds only in-frame clones and misses some; the assay was immunoSEQ multiplex PCR. The sample carries about 200,000 clones, about 83% recorded once. Sequenced sample: PBMCs. The receptor set was obtained from a girl aged 10-17 years in good health and CMV-seronegative.

The gene calls are TRBV6-5 and TRBJ2-1; 8 bases map to TRBD1. Germline values: CDR1 MNHEY, CDR2 SVGAGI. Trimming removed 3 bases from V and 5 bases from J; junction bases left unmatched: 9. The length of the CDR3 is 16 residues. As DNA, the CDR3 is TGTGCCAGCAGTTATAGGGCCACAGGGGGGCACAATGAGCAGTTCTTC. Translated, it gives CASSYRATGGHNEQFF.

The chain links TRBV7-2 to TRBJ2-5; D gene ambiguous. The CDR3 covers 13 residues. Germline assignment: CDR1 SGHTA and CDR2 FQGNSA. Trimming left V 4 bases short and J 0 bases short, with 6 bases between. The CDR3 bases are TGTGCCAGCAGCTACTCCAACCAAGAGACCCAGTACTTC. Protein sequence: CASSYSNQETQYF.

The chain is built from TRBV4-1 and TRBJ1-3, with D unclear. CDR3 length: 15 residues. The ends were cut back, 1 base at V and 1 base at J, with 8 bases in the middle. Germline-derived CDR1 and CDR2 are MGHRA and YSYEKL. CDR3 amino acids: CASSQAAGSGNTIYF. CDR3 sequence (DNA): TGCGCCAGCAGCCAAGCTGCGGGGTCTGGAAACACCATATATTTT.

The table lists this clone with a count of one. The rearrangement links TRBV12-5 to TRBJ2-1, with 8 positions matching TRBD2. With V trimmed by 6 bases and J by 3 bases, 28 bases remained unmatched. Germline V gives CDR1 LGHNT, CDR2 FRNRAP. There are 22 residues in the CDR3. CDR3 nucleotide sequence: TGTGCTAGTGGCCGTTGGCCCAATGAAGTTGGCGGGAGGCCGAATTACTACAATGAGCAGTTCTTC. Protein sequence: CASGRWPNEVGGRPNYYNEQFF.

The chain carries TRBV6-6 and TRBJ2-1; 10 bases are a match to TRBD2. V lost 6 bases, J lost 7 bases, and 9 bases stayed unmatched. The CDR3 has 15 amino acids. Germline CDR1 and CDR2: MNHNY and SVGAGI (reference sequence). The CDR3 sequence: CASSQPPGLANEQFF. As DNA, the CDR3 is TGTGCCAGCAGCCAACCTCCGGGACTAGCGAATGAGCAGTTCTTC.

V is TRBV27 and J is TRBJ2-7; the D gene is possibly TRBD2 (6 bases). This CDR3 contains 16 residues. The germline V gene encodes CDR1 MNHEY and CDR2 SMNVEV (reference sequence). The ends were cut back, 0 bases at V and 3 bases at J, with 15 bases in the middle. CDR3 residues: CASSLSIGSRVYEQYF. CDR3 bases: TGTGCCAGCAGTTTATCTATCGGGAGTCGGGTCTACGAGCAGTACTTC.

The rearrangement links TRBV28 to TRBJ2-3, with TRBD1 matching over 9 bases. CDR3 size: 15 residues. Trimming at V came to 10 bases and at J to 4 bases, leaving 12 bases not matched to a gene. Germline-derived CDR1 and CDR2 are MDHEN and SYDVKM. In DNA, the CDR3 is TGTGCCACCTACCCCGGGACAGGGATCCCAGATACGCAGTATTTT. This sequence encodes CATYPGTGIPDTQYF.

This clone was seen a single time. The chain is built from TRBV10-2 and TRBJ2-7; 12 bases are a match to TRBD2. The V gene's germline CDR1 is WSHSY and CDR2 SAAADI. The junction had 4 bases not matched to a gene; V was cut back by 0 bases and J by 4 bases. The CDR3 runs 16 residues. In DNA form, the CDR3 reads TGCGCCAGCAGTGAGTCGACTAGCGGGAGACTGTACGAGCAGTACTTC. Protein sequence: CASSESTSGRLYEQYF.

The chain carries TRBV19 and TRBJ1-2; the D gene is possibly TRBD1 (6 bases). Trimming left V 6 bases short and J 4 bases short, with 18 bases between. Germline V lookup: CDR1 LNHDA, CDR2 SQIVND (reference sequence). There are 15 residues in the CDR3. CDR3 DNA sequence: TGTGCCAGTAGGCCTAAGGGGGTCTTCATCTATGGCTACACCTTC. This codes for CASRPKGVFIYGYTF.

V usage is TRBV28 and J usage is TRBJ1-2; TRBD1 matches 7 bases. The ends lost 4 bases at V and 1 base at J; junction bases unmatched: 6. The germline CDR1 and CDR2 sequences are MDHEN and SYDVKM. The CDR3 covers 15 residues. CDR3 bases: TGTGCCAGCAGTTCCGGGACAGCCAATAACTATGGCTACACCTTC. Translating it yields CASSSGTANNYGYTF.

The V and J genes are TRBV27 and TRBJ2-2; D unresolved. CDR3 size: 15 residues. Trimming took 6 bases from V and 1 from J, leaving 12 bases between them. CDR1 is MNHEY, CDR2 SMNVEV, per germline (reference sequence). CDR3 region: CASSPNGLNTGELFF. CDR3 bases: TGTGCCAGCAGCCCAAACGGTCTGAACACCGGGGAGCTGTTTTTT.

The chain has TRBV5-1 and TRBJ2-7; TRBD1 is a possible D gene (6 bases). The germline V gene encodes CDR1 SGHRS and CDR2 YFSETQ. V gave up 0 bases and J gave up 9 bases, with 13 bases separating them. This CDR3 comprises 13 residues. CDR3 DNA sequence: TGCGCCAGCAGCTTGGACTTCAGGGGCGGGCAGTACTTC. This gives the protein CASSLDFRGGQYF.

The chain has TRBV6-5 and TRBJ2-2; a weak D match, TRBD2 (5 bases). CDR3 size: 15 residues. V dropped 8 bases and J dropped 2 bases, with 15 bases sitting between them. Germline CDR1 reads MNHEY; CDR2 reads SVGAGI. CDR3 DNA sequence: TGTGCCAGCCGGAGGCTGAGGCCAAACACCGGGGAGCTGTTTTTT. It encodes CASRRLRPNTGELFF.

A word on this clone: Other DNA sequences from this sample encode an identical CDR3 as well. The CDR3 sequence: CAGGGGAYEQYF. CDR3 DNA: TGTGCCGGGGGCGGGGGGGCCTACGAGCAGTACTTC. J is TRBJ2-7 and V is TRBV28, with TRBD2 identical over 9 bases. The CDR3 runs to 12 residues. Germline V gives CDR1 MDHEN, CDR2 SYDVKM. Unmatched junction bases numbered 4, after V lost 11 bases and J lost 2 bases.

This sequence joins TRBV7-9 and TRBJ1-4; weak D call: TRBD1 (6 bases). The V gene's germline CDR1 is SEHNR and CDR2 FQNEAQ (reference sequence). The CDR3 has 17 amino acids. Trimming shortened V by 1 base and J by 5 bases, and 17 bases separated the two germline ends. The DNA for the CDR3 is TGTGCCAGCAGCTTAGGAGGAGGGGGGGCAGCCAATGAAAAACTGTTTTTT. Translation gives CASSLGGGGAANEKLFF.

The chain carries TRBV5-1 and TRBJ2-7, with TRBD1 identical over 9 bases. CDR3 length: 17 residues. The V and J ends lost 3 bases and 3 bases, in that order; junction bases with no gene match: 13. Germline CDR1 SGHRS, CDR2 YFSETQ. As DNA, the CDR3 is TGCGCCAGCAGCTCTCCCCGGACAGGGGAGTGGGTCTACGAGCAGTACTTC. Its translation is CASSSPRTGEWVYEQYF.

This rearrangement joins TRBV7-7 to TRBJ2-2, with 7 bases aligning to TRBD1. The CDR3 runs to 17 residues. CDR1 and CDR2 (germline): SSHAT, FNYEAQ (reference sequence). The trim removed 4 bases at V and 0 bases at J, leaving 8 bases unmatched. The CDR3 coding sequence is TGTGCCAGCAGCTCATACCAGGGGGTATCGAACACCGGGGAGCTGTTTTTT. Its translation is CASSSYQGVSNTGELFF.

The J gene is TRBJ2-1, the V gene TRBV6-5; a possible D gene is TRBD2 (6 bases). CDR1 and CDR2 from the germline V gene are MNHEY and SVGAGI. Trimming cost V 0 bases and J 0 bases, with 9 bases left between them. The CDR3 is made up of 16 amino acids. This CDR3 is CASSYSGGNSYNEQFF. The CDR3 DNA is TGTGCCAGCAGTTACTCCGGGGGAAACTCCTACAATGAGCAGTTCTTC.

This clone has just one count. This chain uses TRBV28 with TRBJ1-6; D uncertain. CDR1 MDHEN and CDR2 SYDVKM come from the germline V gene. This CDR3 is 15 amino acids long. The V end lost 5 bases, the J end lost 0 bases, and 8 bases lay between the germline ends. In DNA form, the CDR3 reads TGTGCCAGCAGTGGAGGGAGCTCCTATAATTCACCCCTCCACTTT. It codes for CASSGGSSYNSPLHF.

CDR3 region: CASSLRQSNTEAFF. The CDR3 nucleotides read TGTGCCAGCAGCCTGCGGCAGTCAAACACTGAAGCTTTCTTT. The chain employs TRBV7-8 and TRBJ1-1; D unclear. The V end was cut by 5 bases, the J end by 2 bases, with 12 bases between. The CDR3 extends over 14 amino acids. Germline V lookup: CDR1 SGHVS, CDR2 FQNEAQ. Variable domain in full (rest from reference TRBV7-8 and TRBJ1-1): GAGVSQSPRYKVAKRGQDVALRCDPISGHVSLFWYQQALGQGPEFLTYFQNEAQLDKSGLPSDRFFAERPEGSVSTLKIQRTQQEDSAVYLCASSLRQSNTEAFFGQGTRLTVV.

With respect to this clone: Other DNA sequences of this sample code for an identical CDR3. The chain combines TRBV5-4 with TRBJ2-6; TRBD1 matches at 8 bases. CDR3 length: 15 residues. CDR1 and CDR2 (germline): SGHNT, YYREEE (reference sequence). Germline trimming cut 3 bases from V and 2 bases from J; bases unmatched to any gene: 1. The CDR3 spells CASSSTGAGANVLTF. In DNA form, the CDR3 reads TGTGCCAGCAGCTCGACAGGGGCTGGGGCCAACGTCCTGACTTTC. Supplemented by reference TRBV5-4 and TRBJ2-6, the full variable domain reads ETGVTQSPTHLIKTRGQQVTLRCSSQSGHNTVSWYQQALGQGPQFIFQYYREEENGRGNFPPRFSGLQFPNYSSELNVNALELDDSALYLCASSSTGAGANVLTFGAGSRLTVL.

The chain joins TRBV6-6 to TRBJ1-3; 9 nucleotides match TRBD1. The V and J ends lost 5 bases and 3 bases, in that order; junction bases with no gene match: 5. CDR3 length equals 15 residues. Germline V gene sequence: CDR1 MNHNY, CDR2 SVGAGI (reference sequence). The DNA of the CDR3 is TGTGCCAGCAGTCGGACAGGGGTGGATGGAAACACCATATATTTT. Translating it yields CASSRTGVDGNTIYF.

This clone has only one observation. The chain recombines TRBV6-1 with TRBJ2-7; 7 bases agree with TRBD2. Trimming removed 8 bases from V and 0 bases from J; junction bases left unmatched: 7. Germline CDR1 reads MNHNS; CDR2 reads SASEGT. The CDR3 is 14 amino acids. The CDR3 region is CASFVGGGSYEQYF. CDR3 coding DNA: TGTGCCAGCTTTGTGGGGGGGGGCTCCTACGAGCAGTACTTC.